This T cell receptor (beta chain) comes out of a study of patients and donors after allogeneic stem cell transplantation. The CDR3 runs 13 residues. The germline CDR1 and CDR2 sequences are ENHRY and SYGVKD. With 8 bases removed from V and 2 bases from J, the gap between germline ends came to 12 bases. This clonotype was recorded once. TCRdb passed the RT-PCR reads through MiXCR, listing each CDR3 protein once. The sample yields 150,000 to 250,000 distinct CDR3 sequences, roughly 40% seen once. Sample: blood, either unsorted or a sorted T cell fraction (not recorded which). The origin of this receptor is a human donor who was either an allogeneic HSCT recipient or a stem cell or donor lymphocyte infusion donor (not recorded which). It is not recorded whose cells these are; they may come from a transplant donor. The rearrangement joins TRBV10-3 to TRBJ1-2; D gene ambiguous. CDR3 nucleotide sequence: TGTGCCATCCACGAGGCACAGAACTATGGCTACACCTTC. Translating it yields CAIHEAQNYGYTF.